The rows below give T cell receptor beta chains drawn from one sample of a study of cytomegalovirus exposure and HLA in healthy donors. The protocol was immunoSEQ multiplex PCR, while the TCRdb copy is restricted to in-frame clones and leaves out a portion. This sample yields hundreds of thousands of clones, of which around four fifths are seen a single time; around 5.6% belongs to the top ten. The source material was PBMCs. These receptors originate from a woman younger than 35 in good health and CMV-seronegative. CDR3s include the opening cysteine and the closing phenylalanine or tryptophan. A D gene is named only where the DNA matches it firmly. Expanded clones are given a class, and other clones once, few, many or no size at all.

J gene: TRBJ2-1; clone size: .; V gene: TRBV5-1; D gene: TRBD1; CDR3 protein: CASSLVGGGEQFF
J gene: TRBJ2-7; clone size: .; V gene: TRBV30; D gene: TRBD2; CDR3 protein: CALRPGLAGVGAYEQYF
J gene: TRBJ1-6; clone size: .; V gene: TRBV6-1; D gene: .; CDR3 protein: CASSESLDPYNSPLHF
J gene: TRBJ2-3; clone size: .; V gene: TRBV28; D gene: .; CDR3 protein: CASSIRALQYF
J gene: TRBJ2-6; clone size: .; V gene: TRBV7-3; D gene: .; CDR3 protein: CASSLKAGSGANVLTF
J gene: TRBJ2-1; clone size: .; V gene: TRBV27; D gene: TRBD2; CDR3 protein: CASSLFSGRNEQFF
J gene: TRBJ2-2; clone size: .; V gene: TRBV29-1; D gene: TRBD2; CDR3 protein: CSVESVAGATGELFF
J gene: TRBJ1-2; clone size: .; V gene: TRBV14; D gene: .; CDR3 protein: CASSQVGPYADGYTF
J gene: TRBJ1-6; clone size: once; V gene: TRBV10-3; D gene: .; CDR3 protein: CATRQSSYNSPLHF
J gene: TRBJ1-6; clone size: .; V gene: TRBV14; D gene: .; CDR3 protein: CASSQSVINDARSPLHF
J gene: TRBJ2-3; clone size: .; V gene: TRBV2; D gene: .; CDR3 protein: CASSEPLSTDTQYF
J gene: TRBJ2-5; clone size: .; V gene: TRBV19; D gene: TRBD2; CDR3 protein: CASSRGASGIQETQYF
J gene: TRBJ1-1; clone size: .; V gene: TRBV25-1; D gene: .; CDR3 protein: CASSERNMNTEAFF
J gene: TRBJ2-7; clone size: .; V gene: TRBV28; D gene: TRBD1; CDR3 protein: CASRDRVRSYEQYF
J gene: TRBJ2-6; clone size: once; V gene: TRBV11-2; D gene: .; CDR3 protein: CASSDGTSGANVLTF
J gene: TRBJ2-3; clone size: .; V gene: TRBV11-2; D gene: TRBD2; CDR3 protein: CASSLERGPSGRSADTQYF
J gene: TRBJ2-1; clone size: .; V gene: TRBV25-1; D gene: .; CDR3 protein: CASSFTGSYNEQFF
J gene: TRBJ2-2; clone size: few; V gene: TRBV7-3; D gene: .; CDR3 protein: CASSLNSPGGELFF
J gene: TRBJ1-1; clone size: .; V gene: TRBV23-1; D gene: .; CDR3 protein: CASSRWQMNTEAFF
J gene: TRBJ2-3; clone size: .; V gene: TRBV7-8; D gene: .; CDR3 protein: CASSLGGGASTDTQYF
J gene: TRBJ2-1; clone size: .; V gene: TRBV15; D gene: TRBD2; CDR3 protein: CATRSGGSYNEQFF
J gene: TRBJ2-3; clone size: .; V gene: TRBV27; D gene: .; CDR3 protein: CASSLEGTGGADTQYF
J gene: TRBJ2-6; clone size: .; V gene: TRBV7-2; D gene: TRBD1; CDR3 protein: CASSLRGGWSSGANVLTF
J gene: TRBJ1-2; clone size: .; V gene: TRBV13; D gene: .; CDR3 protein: CASSPRTMRGYTF
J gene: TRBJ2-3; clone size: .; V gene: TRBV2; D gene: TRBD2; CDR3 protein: CASSRERGNTDTQYF
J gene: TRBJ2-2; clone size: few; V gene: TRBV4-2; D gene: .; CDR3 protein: CASSQGLVANTGELFF
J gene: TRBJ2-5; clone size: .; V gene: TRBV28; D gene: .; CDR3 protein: CASSSPNRAQETQYF
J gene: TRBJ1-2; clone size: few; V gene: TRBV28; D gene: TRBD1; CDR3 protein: CASRSGQRRDYTF
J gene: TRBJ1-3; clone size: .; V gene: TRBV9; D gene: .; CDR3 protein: CASSVGQEAHTIYF
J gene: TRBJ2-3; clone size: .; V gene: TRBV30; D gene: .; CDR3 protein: CAWRGPASTDTQYF
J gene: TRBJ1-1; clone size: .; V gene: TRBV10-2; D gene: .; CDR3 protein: CASSLPANTEAFF
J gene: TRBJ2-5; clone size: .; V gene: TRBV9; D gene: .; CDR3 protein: CASSVRGQAETQYF
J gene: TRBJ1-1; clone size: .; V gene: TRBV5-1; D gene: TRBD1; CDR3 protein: CASSVGTGSFRSEAFF
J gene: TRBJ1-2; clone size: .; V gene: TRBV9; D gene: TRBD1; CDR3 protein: CASSVGQGYYGYTF
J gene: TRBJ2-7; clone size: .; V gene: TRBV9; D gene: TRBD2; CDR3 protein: CASSVAGEGYEQYF
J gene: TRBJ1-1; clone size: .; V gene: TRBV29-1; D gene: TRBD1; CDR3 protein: CSANRGLNTEAFF
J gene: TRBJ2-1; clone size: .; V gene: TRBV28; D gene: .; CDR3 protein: CASSPPSPNEQFF
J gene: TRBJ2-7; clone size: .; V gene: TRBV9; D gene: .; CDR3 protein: CASSVGIGIYEQYF
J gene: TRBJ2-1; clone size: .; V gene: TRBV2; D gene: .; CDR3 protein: CASERAGVGYNEQFF
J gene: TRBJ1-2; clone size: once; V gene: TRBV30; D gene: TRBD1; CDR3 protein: CATSGQASPGYTF
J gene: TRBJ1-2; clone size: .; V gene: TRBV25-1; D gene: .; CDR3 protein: CASSEAGDGYTF
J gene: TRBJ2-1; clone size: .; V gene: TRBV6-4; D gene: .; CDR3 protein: CASSVEQGYNEQFF
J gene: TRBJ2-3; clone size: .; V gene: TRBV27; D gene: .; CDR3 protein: CASSLSASTDTQYF
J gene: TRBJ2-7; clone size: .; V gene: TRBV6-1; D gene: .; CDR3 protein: CASSSQFSYEQYF
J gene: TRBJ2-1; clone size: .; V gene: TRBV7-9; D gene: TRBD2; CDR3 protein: CASSLLRESVEQFF
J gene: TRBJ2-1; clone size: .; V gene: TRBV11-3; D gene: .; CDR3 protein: CASSLGGMLPYNEQFF
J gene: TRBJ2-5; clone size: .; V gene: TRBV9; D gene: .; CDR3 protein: CASSVATRGETQYF
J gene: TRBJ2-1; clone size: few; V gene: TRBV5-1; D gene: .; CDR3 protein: CASSLSNEQFF
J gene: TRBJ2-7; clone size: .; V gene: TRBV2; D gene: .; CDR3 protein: CASSEGGNRGHEQYF
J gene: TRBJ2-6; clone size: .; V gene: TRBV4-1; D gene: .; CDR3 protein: CASSQEPVANVLTF
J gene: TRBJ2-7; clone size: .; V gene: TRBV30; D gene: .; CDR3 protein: CAWSPGLGGYEQYF
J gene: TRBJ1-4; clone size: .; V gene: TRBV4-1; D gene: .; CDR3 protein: CASSHPGIGGNEKLFF
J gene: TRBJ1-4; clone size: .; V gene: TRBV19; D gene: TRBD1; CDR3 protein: CASSISGTGGQKLFF